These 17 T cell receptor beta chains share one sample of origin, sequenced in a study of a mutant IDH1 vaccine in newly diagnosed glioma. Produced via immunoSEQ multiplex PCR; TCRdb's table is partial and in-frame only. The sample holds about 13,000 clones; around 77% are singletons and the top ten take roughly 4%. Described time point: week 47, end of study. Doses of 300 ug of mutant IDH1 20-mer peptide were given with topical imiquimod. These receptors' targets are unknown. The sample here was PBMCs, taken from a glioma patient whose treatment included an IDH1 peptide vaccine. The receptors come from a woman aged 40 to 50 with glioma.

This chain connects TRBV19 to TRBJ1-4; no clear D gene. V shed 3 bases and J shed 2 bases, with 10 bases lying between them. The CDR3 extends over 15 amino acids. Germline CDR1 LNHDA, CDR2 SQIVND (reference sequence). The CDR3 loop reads CASSIAGDTNEKLFF. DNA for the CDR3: TGTGCCAGTAGTATTGCCGGCGACACTAATGAAAAACTGTTTTTT.

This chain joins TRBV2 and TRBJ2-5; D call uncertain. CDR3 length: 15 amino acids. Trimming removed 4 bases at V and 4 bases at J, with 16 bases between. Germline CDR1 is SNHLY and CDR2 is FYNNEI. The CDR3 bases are TGTGCCAGCAGTGCCGAAGGTGGGTCAATAGAGACCCAGTACTTC. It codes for CASSAEGGSIETQYF.

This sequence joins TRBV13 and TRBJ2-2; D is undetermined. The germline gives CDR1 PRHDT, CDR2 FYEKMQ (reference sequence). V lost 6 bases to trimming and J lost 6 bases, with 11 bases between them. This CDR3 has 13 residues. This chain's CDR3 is CASSINWAGELFF. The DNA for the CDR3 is TGTGCCAGCAGTATAAACTGGGCCGGGGAGCTGTTTTTT.

CDR3 sequence: CASRLTSGSSGTQYF. The CDR3 bases are TGTGCCAGCAGGTTGACTAGCGGGAGTAGTGGGACCCAGTACTTC. The rearrangement joins TRBV5-6 to TRBJ2-5, with 12 nucleotides matching TRBD2. Germline CDR1 is SGHDT and CDR2 is YYEEEE. This CDR3 is built from 15 residues. V was clipped by 5 bases and J by 7 bases; unmatched bases: 9.

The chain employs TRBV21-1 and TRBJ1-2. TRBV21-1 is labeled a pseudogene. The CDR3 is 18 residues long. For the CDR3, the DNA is TGTGCCAGCAGCAATCCCTTGAACTTGGACCGGGAGGGCTATGGCTACACCTTC. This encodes CASSNPLNLDREGYGYTF.

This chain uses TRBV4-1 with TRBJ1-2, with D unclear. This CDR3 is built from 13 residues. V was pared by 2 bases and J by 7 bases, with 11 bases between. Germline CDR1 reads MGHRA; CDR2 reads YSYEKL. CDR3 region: CASSQPGPAGYTF. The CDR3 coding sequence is TGCGCCAGCAGCCAACCTGGACCGGCTGGCTACACCTTC.

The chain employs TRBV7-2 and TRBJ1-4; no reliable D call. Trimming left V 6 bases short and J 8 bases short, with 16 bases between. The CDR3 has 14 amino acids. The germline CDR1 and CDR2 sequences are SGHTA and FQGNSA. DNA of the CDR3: TGTGCCAGCAGTGTCGAAGGAGTGGACGAAAAACTGTTTTTT. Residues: CASSVEGVDEKLFF.

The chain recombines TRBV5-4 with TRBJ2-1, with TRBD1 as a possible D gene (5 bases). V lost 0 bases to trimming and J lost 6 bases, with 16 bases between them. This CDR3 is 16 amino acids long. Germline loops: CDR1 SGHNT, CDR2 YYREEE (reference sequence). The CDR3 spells CASSLGGSKPGNEQFF. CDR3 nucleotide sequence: TGTGCCAGCAGCTTGGGGGGCTCCAAACCGGGCAATGAGCAGTTCTTC. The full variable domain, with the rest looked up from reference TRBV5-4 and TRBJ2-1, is ETGVTQSPTHLIKTRGQQVTLRCSSQSGHNTVSWYQQALGQGPQFIFQYYREEENGRGNFPPRFSGLQFPNYSSELNVNALELDDSALYLCASSLGGSKPGNEQFFGPGTRLTVL.

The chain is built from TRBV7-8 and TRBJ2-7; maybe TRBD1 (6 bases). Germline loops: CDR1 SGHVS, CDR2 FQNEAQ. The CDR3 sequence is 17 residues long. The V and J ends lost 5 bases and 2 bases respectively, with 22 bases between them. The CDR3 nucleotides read TGTGCCAGCAGCGGGGGCCTTGCCGAGAGCGAGACCTACGAGCAGTACTTC. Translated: CASSGGLAESETYEQYF.

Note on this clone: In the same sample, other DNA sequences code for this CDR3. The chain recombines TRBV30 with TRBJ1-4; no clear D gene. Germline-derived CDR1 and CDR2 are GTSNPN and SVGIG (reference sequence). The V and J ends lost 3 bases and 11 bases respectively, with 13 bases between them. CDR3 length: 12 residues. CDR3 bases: TGTGCCTGGAGCGACACGGGAGAGAAACTGTTTTTT. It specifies CAWSDTGEKLFF.

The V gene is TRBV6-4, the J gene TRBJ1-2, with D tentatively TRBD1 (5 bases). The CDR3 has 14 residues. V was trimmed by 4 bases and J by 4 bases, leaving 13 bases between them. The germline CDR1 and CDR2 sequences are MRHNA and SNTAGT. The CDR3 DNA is TGTGCCAGCAGTGCCGGGGCGCGAGGCTATGGCTACACCTTC. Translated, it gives CASSAGARGYGYTF.

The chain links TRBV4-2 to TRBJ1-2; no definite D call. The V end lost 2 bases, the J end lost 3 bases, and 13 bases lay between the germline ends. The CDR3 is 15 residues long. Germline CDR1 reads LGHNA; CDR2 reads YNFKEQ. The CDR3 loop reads CASSQPSFGDYGYTF. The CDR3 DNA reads TGTGCCAGCAGCCAACCTTCGTTCGGTGACTATGGCTACACCTTC.

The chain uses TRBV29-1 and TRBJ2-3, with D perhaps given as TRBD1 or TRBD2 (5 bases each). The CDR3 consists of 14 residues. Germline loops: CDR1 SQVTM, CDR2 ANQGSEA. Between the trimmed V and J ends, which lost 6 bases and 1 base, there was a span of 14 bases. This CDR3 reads CSVGPGGGTDTQYF. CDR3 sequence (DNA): TGCAGCGTCGGTCCTGGGGGAGGCACAGATACGCAGTATTTT.

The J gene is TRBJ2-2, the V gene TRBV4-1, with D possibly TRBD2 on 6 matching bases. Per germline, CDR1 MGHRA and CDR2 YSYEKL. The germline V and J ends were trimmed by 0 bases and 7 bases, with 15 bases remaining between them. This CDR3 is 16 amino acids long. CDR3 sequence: CASSQEGRETVGELFF. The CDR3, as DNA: TGCGCCAGCAGCCAAGAAGGCCGGGAGACGGTCGGGGAGCTGTTTTTT.

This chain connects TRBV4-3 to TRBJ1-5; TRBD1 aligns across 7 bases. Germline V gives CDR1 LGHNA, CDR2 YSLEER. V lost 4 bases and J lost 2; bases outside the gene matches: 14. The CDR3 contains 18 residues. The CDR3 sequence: CASSRTLQGKGRNQPQHF. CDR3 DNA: TGCGCCAGCAGCCGAACACTACAGGGGAAGGGGCGCAATCAGCCCCAGCATTTT.

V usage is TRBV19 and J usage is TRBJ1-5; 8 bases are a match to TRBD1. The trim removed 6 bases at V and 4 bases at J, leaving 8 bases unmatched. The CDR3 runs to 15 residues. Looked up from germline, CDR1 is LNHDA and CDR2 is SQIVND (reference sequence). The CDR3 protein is CASRSTGAANQPQHF. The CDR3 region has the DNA TGTGCCAGTAGGTCGACAGGGGCAGCTAATCAGCCCCAGCATTTT.

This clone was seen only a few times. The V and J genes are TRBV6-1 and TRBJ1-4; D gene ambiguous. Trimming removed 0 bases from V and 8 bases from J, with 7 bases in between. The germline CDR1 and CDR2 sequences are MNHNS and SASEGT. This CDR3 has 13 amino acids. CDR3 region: CASSEALREKLFF. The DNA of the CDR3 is TGTGCCAGCAGTGAAGCGCTTCGGGAAAAACTGTTTTTT.